This T cell receptor (beta chain) was found in a study of blood T cells in healthy people across ages. This clonotype was seen ten or more times. The antigen remains unidentified. V gave up 7 bases and J gave up 1 base; unmatched junction bases: 4. Per germline, CDR1 DFQATT and CDR2 SNEGSKA (reference sequence). The CDR3 length is 14 residues. Study-level points and caveats: Among T cells, TCR beta diversity per million cells dropped roughly linearly as age rose. The authors considered diversity estimates from one million T cells to be underestimates. In these data, TCR beta diversity tracked strongly with naive T cell percentage.

Primers used in a second PCR of roughly 6 to 12 cycles were a sample-barcoded 5' primer and a J-beta primer mix. Every cDNA was tagged by a template-switch adaptor with 12 random nucleotides. TCRdb re-called the 5' RACE reads with MiXCR, one entry per CDR3 protein. The table lists about 590,000 distinct CDR3 sequences, under 30% of them singletons. This chain joins TRBV20-1 and TRBJ2-5; TRBD2 agrees at 12 bases. The clonotype was recovered from an elderly woman in good health. The sequencing input was blood. The CDR3 sequence: CSVPTSGGQETQYF. The DNA of the CDR3 is TGCAGTGTCCCGACTAGCGGGGGCCAAGAGACCCAGTACTTC.